This TCR beta chain was documented in a study of cytomegalovirus exposure and HLA in healthy donors. Worth noting for this clone: Its antigen is not known.

The CDR3 is made up of 14 amino acids. V was clipped by 4 bases and J by 4 bases; unmatched bases: 4. Germline CDR1 MGHRA, CDR2 YSYEKL. Profiling relied on immunoSEQ multiplex PCR, and the TCRdb table lists in-frame clones only, not all of them. In the table there are about 150,000 clones, about 94% of which are singletons. Whole-study findings and limits: Most TCR sequences were seen very rarely across donors, but some public TCRs occurred in many.

The specimen sequenced was PBMCs. V and J are TRBV4-1 and TRBJ2-7; 10 nucleotides line up with TRBD2. The source of this sequence is a man between 18 and 29 years old in good health and CMV-seropositive. The CDR3 sequence: CASSPLAGVYEQYF. Written as DNA, the CDR3 is TGCGCCAGCAGCCCGCTAGCGGGAGTTTACGAGCAGTACTTC.